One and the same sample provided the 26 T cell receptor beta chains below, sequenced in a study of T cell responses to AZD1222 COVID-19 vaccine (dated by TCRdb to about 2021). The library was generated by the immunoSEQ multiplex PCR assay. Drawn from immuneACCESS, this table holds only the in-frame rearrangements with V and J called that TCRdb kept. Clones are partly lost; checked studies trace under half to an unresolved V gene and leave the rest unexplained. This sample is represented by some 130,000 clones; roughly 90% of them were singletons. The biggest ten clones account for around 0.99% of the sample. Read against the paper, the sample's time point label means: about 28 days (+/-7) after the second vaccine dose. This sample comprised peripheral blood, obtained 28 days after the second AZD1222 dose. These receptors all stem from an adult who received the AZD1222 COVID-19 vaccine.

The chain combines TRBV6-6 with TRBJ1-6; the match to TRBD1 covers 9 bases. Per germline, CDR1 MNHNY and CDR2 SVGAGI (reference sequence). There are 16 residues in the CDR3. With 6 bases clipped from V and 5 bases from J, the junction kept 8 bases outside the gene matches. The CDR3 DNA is TGTGCCAGCAGAAGGGCCAGGGACAGGGATAATTCACCCCTCCACTTT. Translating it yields CASRRARDRDNSPLHF.

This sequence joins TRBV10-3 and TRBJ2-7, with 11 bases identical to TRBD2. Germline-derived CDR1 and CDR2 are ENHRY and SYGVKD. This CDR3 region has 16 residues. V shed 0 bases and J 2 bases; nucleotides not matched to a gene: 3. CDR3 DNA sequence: TGTGCCATCAGTGAGTCGCTAGCGGGAGGCCCCTACGAGCAGTACTTC. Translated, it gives CAISESLAGGPYEQYF.

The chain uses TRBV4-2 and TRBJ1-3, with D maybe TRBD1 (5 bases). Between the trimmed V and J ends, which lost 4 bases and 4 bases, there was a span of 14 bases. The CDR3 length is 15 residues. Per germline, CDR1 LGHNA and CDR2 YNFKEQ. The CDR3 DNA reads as TGTGCCAGCAGCCCCGCGCAGGGAAGCGGAAACACCATATATTTT. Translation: CASSPAQGSGNTIYF.

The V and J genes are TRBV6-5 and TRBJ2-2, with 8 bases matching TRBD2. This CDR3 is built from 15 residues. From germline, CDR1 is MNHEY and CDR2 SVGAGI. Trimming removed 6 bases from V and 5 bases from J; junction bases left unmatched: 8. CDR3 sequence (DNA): TGTGCCAGCAGCCCCGGGGTAGCGGGGACCGGGGAGCTGTTTTTT. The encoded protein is CASSPGVAGTGELFF.

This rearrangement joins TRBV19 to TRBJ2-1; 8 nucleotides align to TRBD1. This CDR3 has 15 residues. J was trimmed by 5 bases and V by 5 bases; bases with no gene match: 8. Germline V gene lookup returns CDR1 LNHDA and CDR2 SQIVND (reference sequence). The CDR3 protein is CASSFGTGGDNEQFF. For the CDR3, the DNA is TGTGCCAGTAGTTTCGGGACAGGTGGGGACAATGAGCAGTTCTTC.

Here the CDR3 DNA reads TGTGCCAGCAGCCAAACAGGGGAGAGTGAAAAACTGTTTTTT. This codes for CASSQTGESEKLFF. V is TRBV3-1 (or the pseudogene TRBV3-2) and J is TRBJ1-4, with 7 bases that match TRBD1. Germline V gene data show CDR1 as LGHDT and CDR2 as YNNKEL (reference sequence). After removal of 2 bases from V and 7 bases from J, the junction contained 4 bases not matched to a gene. The CDR3 covers 14 residues.

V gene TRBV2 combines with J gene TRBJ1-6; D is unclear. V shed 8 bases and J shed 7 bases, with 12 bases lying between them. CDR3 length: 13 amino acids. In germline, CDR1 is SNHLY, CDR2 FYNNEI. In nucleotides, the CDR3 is TGTGCCAGCGACGAGAACCGAAATTCACCCCTCCACTTT. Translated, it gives CASDENRNSPLHF.

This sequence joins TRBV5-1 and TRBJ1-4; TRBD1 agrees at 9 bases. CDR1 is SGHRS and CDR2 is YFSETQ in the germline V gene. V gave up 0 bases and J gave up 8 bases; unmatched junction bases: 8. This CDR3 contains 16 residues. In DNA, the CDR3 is TGCGCCAGCAGCTTGGGGTCTGGACAGGGGAGAGAAAAACTGTTTTTT. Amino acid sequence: CASSLGSGQGREKLFF.

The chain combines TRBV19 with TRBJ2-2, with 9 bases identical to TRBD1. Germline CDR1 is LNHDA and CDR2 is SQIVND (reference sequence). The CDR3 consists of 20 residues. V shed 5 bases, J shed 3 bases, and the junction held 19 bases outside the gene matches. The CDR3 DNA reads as TGTGCCAGTAGTTCACAAAGCCCCGATCTCCGGGACAGGGACACCGGGGAGCTGTTTTTT. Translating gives CASSSQSPDLRDRDTGELFF.

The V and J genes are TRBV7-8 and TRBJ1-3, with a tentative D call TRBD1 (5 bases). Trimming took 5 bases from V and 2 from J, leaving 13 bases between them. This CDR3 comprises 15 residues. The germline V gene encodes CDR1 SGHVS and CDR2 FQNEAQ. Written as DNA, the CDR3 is TGTGCCAGCAGCCCACAAGGGGCAGCTGGAAACACCATATATTTT. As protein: CASSPQGAAGNTIYF.

The CDR3 reads CASKLDRERVDYGYTF. CDR3 DNA sequence: TGTGCCAGTAAATTGGACAGGGAGCGGGTTGACTATGGCTACACCTTC. The chain has TRBV19 and TRBJ1-2; 8 bases align to TRBD1. Trimming took 7 bases from V and 3 from J; bases not matched to a gene: 13. Germline CDR1 is LNHDA and CDR2 is SQIVND (reference sequence). This CDR3 comprises 16 residues.

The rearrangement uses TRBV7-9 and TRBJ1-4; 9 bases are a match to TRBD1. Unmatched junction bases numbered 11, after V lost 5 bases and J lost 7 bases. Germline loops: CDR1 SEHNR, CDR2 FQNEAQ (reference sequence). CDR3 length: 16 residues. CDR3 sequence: CASSTQRTGVGEKLFF. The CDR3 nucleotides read TGTGCCAGCAGCACCCAAAGGACAGGGGTGGGTGAAAAACTGTTTTTT.

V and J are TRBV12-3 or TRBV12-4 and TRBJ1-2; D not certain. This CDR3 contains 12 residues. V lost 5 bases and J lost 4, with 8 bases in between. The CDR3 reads CASSLQGYGYTF. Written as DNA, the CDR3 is TGTGCCAGCAGTCTCCAAGGCTATGGCTACACCTTC.

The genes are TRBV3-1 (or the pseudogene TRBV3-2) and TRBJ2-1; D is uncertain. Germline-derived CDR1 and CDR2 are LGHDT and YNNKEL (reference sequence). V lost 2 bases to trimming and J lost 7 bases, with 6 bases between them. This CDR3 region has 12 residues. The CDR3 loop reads CASSQPTNEQFF. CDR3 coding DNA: TGTGCCAGCAGCCAACCGACAAATGAGCAGTTCTTC.

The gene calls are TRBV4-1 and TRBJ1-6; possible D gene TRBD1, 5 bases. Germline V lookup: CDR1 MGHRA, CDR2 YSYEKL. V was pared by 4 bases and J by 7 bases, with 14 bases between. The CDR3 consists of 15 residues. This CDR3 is CASSPHPEGNSPLHF. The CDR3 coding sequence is TGCGCCAGCAGCCCCCACCCTGAGGGGAATTCACCCCTCCACTTT.

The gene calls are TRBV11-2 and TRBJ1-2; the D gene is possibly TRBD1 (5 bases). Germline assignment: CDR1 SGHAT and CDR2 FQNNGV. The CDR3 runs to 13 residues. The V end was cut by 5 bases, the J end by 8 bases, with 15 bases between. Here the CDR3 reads CASSQGFNRGYTF. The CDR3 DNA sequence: TGTGCCAGCAGCCAGGGTTTTAATCGGGGCTACACCTTC.

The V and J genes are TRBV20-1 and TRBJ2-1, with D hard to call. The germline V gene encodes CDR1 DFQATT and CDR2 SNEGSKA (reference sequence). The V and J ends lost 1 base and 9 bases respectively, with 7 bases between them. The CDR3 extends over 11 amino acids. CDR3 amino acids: CSARGVAEQFF. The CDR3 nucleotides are TGCAGTGCTAGAGGTGTGGCTGAGCAGTTCTTC.

The CDR3 is CASSPNVQGNTGELFF. CDR3 nucleotide sequence: TGCGCCAGCAGCCCCAACGTACAGGGTAACACCGGGGAGCTGTTTTTT. The V call is TRBV5-1, the J call TRBJ2-2; possible D gene TRBD1, 6 bases. CDR3 length: 16 amino acids. Germline values: CDR1 SGHRS, CDR2 YFSETQ. Trimming stripped 4 bases from V and 2 bases from J, with 15 bases between.

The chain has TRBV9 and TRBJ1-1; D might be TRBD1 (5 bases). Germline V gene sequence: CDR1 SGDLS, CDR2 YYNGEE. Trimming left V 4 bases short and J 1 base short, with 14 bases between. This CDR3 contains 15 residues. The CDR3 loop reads CASSPRVGGNTEAFF. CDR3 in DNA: TGTGCCAGCAGCCCTCGGGTGGGGGGGAACACTGAAGCTTTCTTT.

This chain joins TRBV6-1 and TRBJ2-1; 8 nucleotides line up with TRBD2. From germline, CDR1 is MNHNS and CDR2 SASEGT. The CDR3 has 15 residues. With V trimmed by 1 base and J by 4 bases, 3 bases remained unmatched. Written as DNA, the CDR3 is TGTGCCAGCAGTGAAGAACTAGCGGATTACAATGAGCAGTTCTTC. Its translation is CASSEELADYNEQFF.

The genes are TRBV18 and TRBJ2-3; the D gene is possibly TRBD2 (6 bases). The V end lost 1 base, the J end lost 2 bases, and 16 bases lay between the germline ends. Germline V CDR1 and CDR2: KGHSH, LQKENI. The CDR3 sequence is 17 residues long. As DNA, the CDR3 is TGTGCCAGCTCACCACAAGCGGGCCTCGGAGACACAGATACGCAGTATTTT. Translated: CASSPQAGLGDTDTQYF.

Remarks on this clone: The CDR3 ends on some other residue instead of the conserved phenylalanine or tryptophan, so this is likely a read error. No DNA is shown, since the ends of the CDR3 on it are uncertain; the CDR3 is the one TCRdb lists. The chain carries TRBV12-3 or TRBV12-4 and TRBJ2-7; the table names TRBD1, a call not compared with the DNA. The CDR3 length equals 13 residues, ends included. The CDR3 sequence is CASSFGTGGVFSI.

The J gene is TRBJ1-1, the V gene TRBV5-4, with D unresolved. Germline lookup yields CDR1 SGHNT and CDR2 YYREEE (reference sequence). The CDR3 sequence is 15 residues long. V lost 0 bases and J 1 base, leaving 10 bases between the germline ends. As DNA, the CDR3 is TGTGCCAGCAGCTTGGTGTTTCGGGGGAACACTGAAGCTTTCTTT. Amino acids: CASSLVFRGNTEAFF.

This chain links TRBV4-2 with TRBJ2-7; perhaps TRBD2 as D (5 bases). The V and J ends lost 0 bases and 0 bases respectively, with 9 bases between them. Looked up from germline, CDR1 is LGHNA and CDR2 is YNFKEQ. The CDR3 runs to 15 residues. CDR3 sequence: CASSQEWESSYEQYF. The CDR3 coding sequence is TGTGCCAGCAGCCAAGAGTGGGAGAGCTCCTACGAGCAGTACTTC.

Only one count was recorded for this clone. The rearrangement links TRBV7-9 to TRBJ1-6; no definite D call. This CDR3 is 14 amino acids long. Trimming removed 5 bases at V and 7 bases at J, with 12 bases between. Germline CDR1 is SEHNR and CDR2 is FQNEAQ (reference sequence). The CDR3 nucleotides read TGTGCCAGCAGCCTAGGCGGGAACAATTCACCCCTCCACTTT. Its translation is CASSLGGNNSPLHF. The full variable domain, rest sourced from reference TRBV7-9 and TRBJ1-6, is DTGVSQNPRHKITKRGQNVTFRCDPISEHNRLYWYRQTLGQGPEFLTYFQNEAQLEKSRLLSDRFSAERPKGSFSTLEIQRTEQGDSAMYLCASSLGGNNSPLHFGNGTRLTVT.

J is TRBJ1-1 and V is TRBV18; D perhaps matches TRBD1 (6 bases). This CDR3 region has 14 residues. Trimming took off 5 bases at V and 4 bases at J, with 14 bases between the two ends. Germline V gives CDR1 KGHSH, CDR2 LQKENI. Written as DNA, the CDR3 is TGTGCCAGCTCAACGGGGCGACAGGCCACTGAAGCTTTCTTT. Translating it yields CASSTGRQATEAFF.